The present T cell receptor beta chain was sequenced within a study of STAT5B mutations in CD4+ large granular lymphocyte leukemia. Study-level information: Among healthy controls, a particular HLA allele went with more CDR3 'QG' motifs. Regarding the study as a whole: Without putative leukemic clones, patient CD4-sorted repertoires remained more clonal than healthy CD4+ repertoires.

Sequencing was at survey level. The repertoire was sequenced with immunoSEQ multiplex PCR; TCRdb's copy has only in-frame clones and lacks some. This table has about 34,000 clones, 70% to 90% appearing once. CDR1 ENHRY and CDR2 SYGVKD come from the germline V gene. With 3 bases removed from V and 3 bases from J, the gap between germline ends came to 8 bases. This CDR3 contains 14 residues. For this clone: Its antigen remains unidentified.

The V call is TRBV10-3, the J call TRBJ2-2; no firm D call. The specimen sequenced was CD4+ T cells from blood buffy coats. The sequence came from a human donor in good health. The CDR3 DNA reads as TGTGCCATCAGTGACTCCACAGACACCGGGGAGCTGTTTTTT. This codes for CAISDSTDTGELFF.